This T cell receptor (beta chain) was found in a study of blood T cells in healthy people across ages. Together with a sample-barcoded 5' primer, a J-beta primer mix was included in a second PCR lasting roughly 7 to 11 cycles. TCRdb called the 5' RACE reads again in MiXCR, with one record for every CDR3 protein. This table has over a million distinct CDR3 sequences, approximately 26% appearing once. This clonotype has more than one count but fewer than ten. Looked up from germline, CDR1 is SGHAT and CDR2 is FQNNGV. The CDR3 has 15 amino acids. Each sample yielded at least 7 million isolated PBMCs. The sample was also reused in another study, on T cells of mothers and their children. From that paper: Over 8 million TCR beta CDR3 reads were obtained from each mother, and 3 million to 3.5 million from each child. The output of TCR recombination is shaped by thymic selection similarly in related and unrelated pairs.

The sample taken for sequencing was blood. This receptor was identified in a girl aged 2 to 9 in good health. J is TRBJ2-1 and V is TRBV11-2; perhaps TRBD2 as D (6 bases). The J call may not be correct, given that the DNA end is closer to TRBJ2-7. In DNA form, the CDR3 reads TGTGCCAGCAGCTTTGAAGGCGGGGTACGCTACGAGCAGTACTTC. Translating it yields CASSFEGGVRYEQYF.